This is a list of T cell receptor beta chains from one sample in a study of long-term antiretroviral therapy in people with HIV. Profiling relied on immunoSEQ multiplex PCR, and the TCRdb table lists in-frame clones only, not all of them. This table holds approximately 18,000 clones, more than 70% found once. The source material was unsorted PBMCs, sampled 0.1 years before starting antiretroviral therapy. The source of these receptors is a man aged 18 to 30 with HIV. Each CDR3 is given with its conserved first and last residue. Each record gives: V gene, D gene, CDR3 protein. The D gene is left open where the match is weak.

TRBV7-8 TRBD2 CASSYRVAGGIYNEQFF
TRBV30 - CAWSGSGELFF
TRBV28 - CASRGQYYEQYF
TRBV2 TRBD2 CASRRTTQAGATQYF
TRBV5-7 - CASSFEQFF
TRBV28 - CASSERLSSGANVLTF
TRBV28 TRBD1 CASSSSAGTGGPKTRGTEAFF
TRBV7-3 - CASSLAKNTEAFF
TRBV7-2 TRBD1 CASSLGSGGYGNTIYF
TRBV11-1 - CASSPPGADTQYF
TRBV2 - CASENADPGELFF
TRBV5-6 - CASSLLGVLVNYEQYF
TRBV4-3 - CASSQDRETGWELFF
TRBV19 TRBD2 CASNSGGPTGELFF
TRBV7-6 TRBD2 CASTPRSAGERYEQYF
TRBV28 TRBD1 CASSFGDRDYEQYF
TRBV2 - CASSELNTEAFF
TRBV5-5 - CASSIRAQVGPNQPQHF
TRBV6-4 - CASSDWGQSSTDTQYF
TRBV5-6 - CASSLYGADEKLFF